Below are 32 T cell receptor beta chains sequenced from a single sample in a study of early T cells in non-severe SARS-CoV-2 infection. MiXCR, applied by TCRdb to the 5' RACE reads, yields one record per CDR3 protein. Among about 77,000 distinct CDR3 sequences listed, more than 9% were seen once. Sequenced: whole blood. These receptor sequences come from an adult who was a healthcare worker with PCR-confirmed SARS-CoV-2 infection or an uninfected control (not recorded which).

This clonotype was observed many times. The rearrangement joins TRBV5-1 to TRBJ2-3; D gene unclear. Trimming took 1 base from V and 0 from J, leaving 9 bases between them. The CDR3 runs 15 residues. The germline V gene encodes CDR1 SGHRS and CDR2 YFSETQ. The CDR3 DNA reads as TGCGCCAGCAGCTTGTCACAAATTAGCACAGATACGCAGTATTTT. It translates to CASSLSQISTDTQYF.

This clonotype has ten or more counts. This chain joins TRBV6-4 and TRBJ2-1; D might be TRBD2 (6 bases). The CDR3 is 15 amino acids. In germline, CDR1 is MRHNA, CDR2 SNTAGT. V lost 2 bases and J lost 5, with 13 bases in between. The DNA for the CDR3 is TGTGCCAGCAGTGACAACCGGGAGCCTCACAATGAGCAGTTCTTC. Its protein product is CASSDNREPHNEQFF.

This clonotype has ten or more counts. The chain links TRBV7-2 to TRBJ1-2; 10 nucleotides agree with TRBD1. Germline CDR1 SGHTA, CDR2 FQGNSA. V gave up 5 bases and J gave up 7 bases; unmatched junction bases: 13. The CDR3 runs 16 residues. The CDR3 sequence is CASSLSPGQGTSGYTF. CDR3 nucleotide sequence: TGTGCCAGCAGCCTTAGTCCGGGACAGGGGACGTCTGGCTACACCTTC.

This clonotype showed up many times. This chain links TRBV5-6 with TRBJ2-2; 13 positions agree with TRBD2. V shed 0 bases and J 3 bases; nucleotides not matched to a gene: 14. This CDR3 has 21 residues. Per the germline V gene, CDR1 is SGHDT and CDR2 is YYEEEE. CDR3 nucleotide sequence: TGTGCCAGCAGCTTGGGTCTGGTGACTAGCGGGAGGAGCTGGGACACCGGGGAGCTGTTTTTT. The encoded protein is CASSLGLVTSGRSWDTGELFF.

This clonotype was seen a few times. The chain joins TRBV7-9 to TRBJ2-5; D is unclear. The length of the CDR3 is 14 residues. V was clipped by 0 bases and J by 6 bases, with 11 bases between them. Germline CDR1 is SEHNR and CDR2 is FQNEAQ (reference sequence). The DNA for the CDR3 is TGTGCCAGCAGCTTAGCGACCCCTCCCAAGACCCAGTACTTC. This encodes CASSLATPPKTQYF. Using reference TRBV7-9 and TRBJ2-5 for the parts outside the CDR3, the full variable domain is DTGVSQNPRHKITKRGQNVTFRCDPISEHNRLYWYRQTLGQGPEFLTYFQNEAQLEKSRLLSDRFSAERPKGSFSTLEIQRTEQGDSAMYLCASSLATPPKTQYFGPGTRLLVL.

This clonotype was counted many times. The chain uses TRBV20-1 and TRBJ2-1; a weak D match, TRBD2 (6 bases). Germline-derived CDR1 and CDR2 are DFQATT and SNEGSKA (reference sequence). The CDR3 totals 20 residues. The germline V and J ends were trimmed by 3 bases and 6 bases, with 33 bases remaining between them. The CDR3 DNA reads as TGCAGTGCTAGCCTTCTTATCTGGGAGGATATTCCGGCGGCGGGCAATGAGCAGTTCTTC. Encoded protein: CSASLLIWEDIPAAGNEQFF.

The chain joins TRBV5-4 to TRBJ2-5; tentatively, D is TRBD1 or TRBD2 (7 bases each). CDR1 SGHNT and CDR2 YYREEE come from the germline V gene (reference sequence). With 0 bases removed from V and 5 bases from J, the gap between germline ends came to 17 bases. The CDR3 length is 16 residues. DNA of the CDR3: TGTGCCAGCAGCTTGGAAGGACCCAGGGGGGGGGAGACCCAGTACTTC. Its translation is CASSLEGPRGGETQYF.

The chain links TRBV5-1 to TRBJ2-2; possible D gene TRBD2, 6 bases. Germline assignment: CDR1 SGHRS and CDR2 YFSETQ. This CDR3 is 15 amino acids long. Trimming shortened V by 1 base and J by 2 bases, and 9 bases separated the two germline ends. The DNA for the CDR3 is TGCGCCAGCAGCTTGAAGGGAGGCAACACCGGGGAGCTGTTTTTT. Translation: CASSLKGGNTGELFF.

This clonotype has a count of ten or more. The rearrangement uses TRBV6-5 and TRBJ1-6; D possibly corresponds to TRBD1 (5 bases). This CDR3 spans 15 amino acids. Germline CDR1 is MNHEY and CDR2 is SVGAGI. The V end lost 6 bases, the J end lost 10 bases, and 19 bases lay between the germline ends. As DNA, the CDR3 is TGTGCCAGCAGCCCTGCTAGGACCCAGGGATCACCCCTCCACTTT. This translates into CASSPARTQGSPLHF.

Ten or more counts support this clonotype. The J gene is TRBJ2-5, the V gene TRBV10-3; D is possibly TRBD1 or TRBD2 (5 bases each). Germline V lookup: CDR1 ENHRY, CDR2 SYGVKD. V gave up 6 bases and J gave up 1 base, with 9 bases separating them. This CDR3 region has 13 residues. DNA for the CDR3: TGTGCCATCAGCGGGACCAGCCAAGAGACCCAGTACTTC. Translating it yields CAISGTSQETQYF.

V is TRBV5-1 and J is TRBJ1-6; no definite D call. CDR1 SGHRS and CDR2 YFSETQ come from the germline V gene. The CDR3 loop spans 13 amino acids. V lost 3 bases and J lost 5, with 6 bases in between. CDR3 coding DNA: TGCGCCAGCAGCTATGAAGATAATTCACCCCTCCACTTT. The encoded protein is CASSYEDNSPLHF.

This clonotype occurred many times. This chain joins TRBV4-2 and TRBJ2-3; the match to TRBD2 covers 12 bases. Germline lookup yields CDR1 LGHNA and CDR2 YNFKEQ. V shed 1 base and J 6 bases; nucleotides not matched to a gene: 11. The CDR3 is 18 amino acids. The CDR3 nucleotides read TGTGCCAGCAGCCAAGCACTAGCGGGAGGATGGGCCTTGGATACGCAGTATTTT. As protein: CASSQALAGGWALDTQYF.

This clonotype was counted ten times or more. This sequence joins TRBV9 and TRBJ2-1; D call uncertain. V shed 4 bases and J shed 7 bases, with 9 bases lying between them. The CDR3 runs to 12 residues. Germline-derived CDR1 and CDR2 are SGDLS and YYNGEE. CDR3: CASSSPLNEQFF. The CDR3 DNA follows: TGTGCCAGCAGCTCCCCTCTGAATGAGCAGTTCTTC. Supplemented by reference TRBV9 and TRBJ2-1, the full variable domain reads DSGVTQTPKHLITATGQRVTLRCSPRSGDLSVYWYQQSLDQGLQFLIQYYNGEERAKGNILERFSAQQFPDLHSELNLSSLELGDSALYFCASSSPLNEQFFGPGTRLTVL.

The chain links TRBV20-1 to TRBJ1-5; D gene uncertain. The germline gives CDR1 DFQATT, CDR2 SNEGSKA (reference sequence). CDR3 length: 12 amino acids. V lost 3 bases, J lost 5 bases, and 8 bases lay in between. The CDR3 protein is CSASDPDQPQHF. The CDR3 nucleotides read TGCAGTGCTAGCGATCCCGATCAGCCCCAGCATTTT.

This clonotype was picked up many times. This chain connects TRBV7-8 to TRBJ2-1; 8 bases agree with TRBD2. V dropped 1 base and J dropped 8; count of bases not matched to a gene: 7. Germline V gene data show CDR1 as SGHVS and CDR2 as FQNEAQ. The CDR3 has 15 amino acids. The DNA of the CDR3 is TGTGCCAGCAGCTTAGTCTTGCGGGAGGATTATGAGCAGTTCTTC. Residues: CASSLVLREDYEQFF.

The chain combines TRBV12-3 or TRBV12-4 with TRBJ2-2; D gene uncertain. The germline V and J ends were trimmed by 6 bases and 2 bases, with 7 bases remaining between them. There are 13 residues in the CDR3. This chain's CDR3 is CASSDPNTGELFF. CDR3 sequence (DNA): TGTGCCAGCAGCGACCCTAACACCGGGGAGCTGTTTTTT.

This clonotype was counted many times. In DNA, the CDR3 is TGTGCCAGCAGTGATGGTGCTGGGGGCAGAACCTACGAGCAGTACTTC. This encodes CASSDGAGGRTYEQYF. The chain has TRBV6-1 and TRBJ2-7; possibly TRBD1 for D (6 bases). V lost 3 bases, J lost 2 bases, and 17 bases lay in between. CDR1 is MNHNS, CDR2 SASEGT, per germline. The CDR3 loop spans 16 amino acids.

This clonotype was found a few times. This chain connects TRBV5-1 to TRBJ1-1, with D maybe TRBD1 (5 bases). CDR3 length: 12 amino acids. Trimming took 4 bases from V and 7 from J, leaving 11 bases between them. Germline V gene lookup returns CDR1 SGHRS and CDR2 YFSETQ. This CDR3 is CASSATGVEAFF. The CDR3 coding sequence is TGCGCCAGCAGCGCTACGGGGGTTGAAGCTTTCTTT.

This clonotype came up a few times. This chain joins TRBV27 and TRBJ2-1; no definite D call. Trimming shortened V by 7 bases and J by 11 bases, and 12 bases separated the two germline ends. The CDR3 loop spans 11 amino acids. Germline V gene sequence: CDR1 MNHEY, CDR2 SMNVEV (reference sequence). The DNA for the CDR3 is TGTGCCAGCAACCCCCCGGAGAAGCAGTTCTTC. Amino acid sequence: CASNPPEKQFF.

This clonotype was recorded at least ten times. The chain links TRBV11-2 to TRBJ2-1, with 9 bases that match TRBD1. The CDR3 sequence is 15 residues long. The V segment lost 4 bases and the J segment 4 bases; nucleotides outside the gene matches: 5. The germline V gene encodes CDR1 SGHAT and CDR2 FQNNGV. The CDR3 reads CASSSGTGSYNEQFF. CDR3 bases: TGTGCCAGCAGCTCAGGGACAGGGAGTTACAATGAGCAGTTCTTC.

This clonotype was counted between two and nine times. The chain links TRBV20-1 to TRBJ1-1; a possible D gene is TRBD1 (6 bases). The length of the CDR3 is 13 residues. V was trimmed by 3 bases and J by 5 bases, leaving 13 bases between them. CDR1 and CDR2 from the germline V gene are DFQATT and SNEGSKA (reference sequence). CDR3 nucleotides: TGCAGTGCTAGTGGAGGACAGAGGACTGAAGCTTTCTTT. This gives the protein CSASGGQRTEAFF.

This clonotype has just a few counts. The rearrangement uses TRBV5-1 and TRBJ2-7; the match to TRBD1 covers 7 bases. The CDR3 runs to 19 residues. Germline-derived CDR1 and CDR2 are SGHRS and YFSETQ. V lost 6 bases and J lost 2; bases outside the gene matches: 23. CDR3 residues: CASTWGPGRSSTGAYEQYF. In nucleotides, the CDR3 is TGCGCCAGCACGTGGGGTCCGGGCCGTAGTTCAACAGGGGCCTACGAGCAGTACTTC.

The chain employs TRBV7-6 and TRBJ1-1; the D is unclear. V lost 1 base, J lost 11 bases, and 11 bases lay in between. The germline gives CDR1 SGHVS, CDR2 FNYEAQ. There are 12 residues in the CDR3. The chain's CDR3 is CASSLDGSSAFF. CDR3 coding DNA: TGTGCCAGCAGCTTAGATGGATCGTCCGCTTTCTTT.

This clonotype appeared many times. The chain couples TRBV7-9 to TRBJ2-7; D is uncertain. V lost 3 bases to trimming and J lost 5 bases, with 14 bases between them. The length of the CDR3 is 14 residues. CDR1 is SEHNR, CDR2 FQNEAQ, per germline (reference sequence). Here the CDR3 DNA reads TGTGCCAGCAGCTTCGACGGGTACTGGGACGAGCAGTACTTC. This translates into CASSFDGYWDEQYF.

This clonotype came up many times. The chain's CDR3 is CASSFRGPTDTQYF. The CDR3 DNA reads as TGCGCCAGCAGCTTCAGGGGGCCGACAGATACGCAGTATTTT. The rearrangement links TRBV5-1 to TRBJ2-3; TRBD1 matches 8 bases. The V gene's germline CDR1 is SGHRS and CDR2 YFSETQ. V lost 2 bases, J lost 3 bases, and 2 bases stayed unmatched. CDR3 length: 14 residues.

The chain employs TRBV24-1 and TRBJ2-7; possibly TRBD1 or TRBD2 for D (5 bases each). This CDR3 has 15 amino acids. V was shortened by 4 bases and J by 2 bases, with 14 bases between the two germline ends. Germline V gene sequence: CDR1 KGHDR, CDR2 SFDVKD. CDR3 in DNA: TGTGCCACCAGTGACGGGAAAGACAGCACCTACGAGCAGTACTTC. Protein: CATSDGKDSTYEQYF.

This clonotype was seen many times. The gene calls are TRBV18 and TRBJ2-7; D call uncertain. CDR1 KGHSH and CDR2 LQKENI come from the germline V gene. The CDR3 runs to 14 residues. V was trimmed by 3 bases and J by 3 bases, leaving 12 bases between them. The CDR3 region has the DNA TGTGCCAGCTCACCCCGTGGGATTGGCTACGAGCAGTACTTC. This translates into CASSPRGIGYEQYF.

Many counts were recorded for this clonotype. This chain connects TRBV20-1 to TRBJ1-2; TRBD1 might be the D (5 bases). Germline CDR1 is DFQATT and CDR2 is SNEGSKA (reference sequence). V lost 6 bases and J lost 6, with 17 bases in between. The CDR3 consists of 13 residues. Here the CDR3 reads CSAEKGKVDGYTF. The DNA for the CDR3 is TGCAGTGCCGAGAAGGGGAAGGTGGATGGCTACACCTTC.

The table lists this clonotype with many counts. The V gene is TRBV7-9, the J gene TRBJ1-1, with D hard to call. Germline V gives CDR1 SEHNR, CDR2 FQNEAQ (reference sequence). The CDR3 sequence is 13 residues long. Trimming left V 1 base short and J 1 base short, with 4 bases between. Written as DNA, the CDR3 is TGTGCCAGCAGCTTAGGGCAGAACACTGAAGCTTTCTTT. Translation: CASSLGQNTEAFF. The full variable domain, in which reference TRBV7-9 and TRBJ1-1 provide the parts outside the CDR3, is DTGVSQNPRHKITKRGQNVTFRCDPISEHNRLYWYRQTLGQGPEFLTYFQNEAQLEKSRLLSDRFSAERPKGSFSTLEIQRTEQGDSAMYLCASSLGQNTEAFFGQGTRLTVV.

The gene calls are TRBV27 and TRBJ1-5; 10 bases fit TRBD1. This CDR3 is 15 amino acids long. V was pared by 6 bases and J by 2 bases, with 4 bases of the junction left unmatched. Germline-derived CDR1 and CDR2 are MNHEY and SMNVEV (reference sequence). CDR3 DNA: TGTGCCAGCAGGACAGGGGGCGGACGCAATCAGCCCCAGCATTTT. As protein: CASRTGGGRNQPQHF.

This clonotype was found many times. V and J are TRBV18 and TRBJ2-4, with D perhaps TRBD1 or TRBD2 (5 bases each). The germline gives CDR1 KGHSH, CDR2 LQKENI. This CDR3 is built from 14 residues. Trimming left V 2 bases short and J 7 bases short, with 12 bases between. In DNA, the CDR3 is TGTGCCAGCTCACCAGCAGGGAGAAGGAACATTCAGTACTTC. Translating gives CASSPAGRRNIQYF.

This clonotype showed up just a few times. This chain joins TRBV28 and TRBJ2-7; D is undetermined. The CDR3 runs to 17 residues. V was cut by 3 bases and J by 0 bases, with 18 bases left in between. Per germline, CDR1 MDHEN and CDR2 SYDVKM. CDR3 bases: TGTGCCAGCAGTTTGGCCTCTCGCGAGGCTATCTCCTACGAGCAGTACTTC. This codes for CASSLASREAISYEQYF.